Listed here is a single T cell receptor (beta chain). Its antigen is as yet unknown. The sample originates from a study of blood T cells in healthy people across ages. With a J-beta primer mix and a sample-barcoded 5' primer, a second PCR ran about 6 to 11 cycles. MiXCR was run by TCRdb on the 5' RACE reads, yielding one entry per CDR3 protein. The sample yields 1.5 million to 2 million distinct CDR3 sequences, more than 35% seen once. Findings of the study overall: In the absence of known donor CMV status, changes in expanded clonotypes were possibly confounded. Calculation of diversity from one million T cells yielded estimates considered to be underestimates.

Trimming cost V 8 bases and J 6 bases, with 19 bases left between them. CDR1 and CDR2 (germline): SNHLY, FYNNEI. This CDR3 is 14 amino acids long. The receptor was derived from a human donor in good health. The chain couples TRBV2 to TRBJ1-1; no clear D gene. Sequences were obtained from blood. The CDR3 protein is CASLSQPTGAEAFF. The CDR3 DNA follows: TGTGCCAGCCTTTCCCAGCCTACCGGCGCTGAAGCTTTCTTT.